A single sample is the source of the 5 T cell receptor beta chains below, sequenced in a study of brain T cells in children with intractable seizures. Described time point: blood from clinic visit 5 months post-surgery; TSC patient then seizure free. The protocol was immunoSEQ multiplex PCR, while the TCRdb copy is restricted to in-frame clones and leaves out a portion. Altogether 300,000 to 400,000 clones are present, 93% being singletons, with the ten largest covering about 6%. Here the sequenced sample was peripheral blood, taken 4 to 5 months after surgery. These receptors came from a boy less than two years old with tuberous sclerosis and intractable seizures.

V usage is TRBV24-1 and J usage is TRBJ1-3, with D unresolved. There are 14 residues in the CDR3. Trimming stripped 5 bases from V and 0 bases from J, with 7 bases between. Germline V gives CDR1 KGHDR, CDR2 SFDVKD. CDR3 sequence reads: CATSAGHSGNTIYF. In DNA form, the CDR3 reads TGTGCCACCAGTGCGGGCCACTCTGGAAACACCATATATTTT.

The chain recombines TRBV12-3 or TRBV12-4 with TRBJ1-2; possibly TRBD1 for D (5 bases). With 5 bases removed from V and 8 bases from J, the gap between germline ends came to 15 bases. The CDR3 covers 13 residues. This CDR3 is CASSEVEGIGYTF. The CDR3 bases are TGTGCCAGCAGTGAAGTCGAGGGGATCGGCTACACCTTC.

The chain employs TRBV5-1 and TRBJ2-5, with TRBD2 identical over 9 bases. Trimming at V came to 1 base and at J to 2 bases, leaving 0 bases not matched to a gene. This CDR3 region has 14 residues. Germline V gives CDR1 SGHRS, CDR2 YFSETQ. The CDR3 bases are TGCGCCAGCAGCTTGCTAGCGGGGCAAGAGACCCAGTACTTC. Residues: CASSLLAGQETQYF.

The gene calls are TRBV20-1 and TRBJ2-5; perhaps D is TRBD1 or TRBD2 (6 bases each). The V gene's germline CDR1 is DFQATT and CDR2 SNEGSKA (reference sequence). Trimming shortened V by 3 bases and J by 7 bases, and 18 bases separated the two germline ends. The length of the CDR3 is 14 residues. CDR3 DNA: TGCAGTGCTAGTTTACTAGCCCAAGGGGGGACCCAGTACTTC. This translates into CSASLLAQGGTQYF.

The chain is built from TRBV5-1 and TRBJ2-2; 8 bases are shared with TRBD1. V trimming: 3 bases; J trimming: 3 bases; junction bases outside the gene matches: 1. The germline gives CDR1 SGHRS, CDR2 YFSETQ. There are 14 residues in the CDR3. The CDR3 reads CASSSTGDTGELFF. The CDR3 DNA is TGCGCCAGCAGCTCGACAGGGGACACCGGGGAGCTGTTTTTT.